A selection of T cell receptor beta chains follows, all from one sample in a study of blood T cells in healthy people across ages. Each CDR3 protein gets one entry after TCRdb re-called the 5' RACE reads with MiXCR. The sample contains 1.5 million or so distinct CDR3 sequences, approximately 43% of which appear only once. Sequencing was performed on blood. The receptor set was obtained from a woman aged 18-29 years in good health. CDR3s include the opening cysteine and the closing phenylalanine or tryptophan. A D gene is named only where the DNA matches it firmly. Size is stated for part of the rows, as once, few or many counts, or as a class when the clone is expanded.

CDR3 DNA: TGTGCCAGCTCGCGGAACGGGAGAGATACGCAGTATTTT
CDR3 protein: CASSRNGRDTQYF
J gene: TRBJ2-3
clone size: NA
D gene: NA
V gene: TRBV18

CDR3 DNA: TGTGCCAGCAGCCCTTACAGAGCCGCCTACTATGGCTACACCTTC
CDR3 protein: CASSPYRAAYYGYTF
J gene: TRBJ1-2
clone size: few
D gene: NA
V gene: TRBV7-3

CDR3 DNA: TGTGCCAGCAGCGGCCTAGAGGGGGCCCTCGCCAAAAACATTCAGTACTTC
CDR3 protein: CASSGLEGALAKNIQYF
J gene: TRBJ2-4
clone size: NA
D gene: TRBD1
V gene: TRBV7-8

CDR3 DNA: TGTGCCAGCAGCTTAGGGGGGACTCCTTCCAATGAGCAGTTCTTC
CDR3 protein: CASSLGGTPSNEQFF
J gene: TRBJ2-1
clone size: NA
D gene: NA
V gene: TRBV7-8

CDR3 DNA: TGCGCCAGCAGCCAACCGGGACTAGCGGGTAGAGAGCAGTTCTTC
CDR3 protein: CASSQPGLAGREQFF
J gene: TRBJ2-1
clone size: NA
D gene: TRBD2
V gene: TRBV4-3

CDR3 DNA: TGTGCCACCAGCACTAACATGGCGGGGGACACAGATACGCAGTATTTT
CDR3 protein: CATSTNMAGDTDTQYF
J gene: TRBJ2-3
clone size: few
D gene: TRBD2
V gene: TRBV15

CDR3 DNA: TGCGCCAGCAGCCAATACCGGACGGCAACGGGCTACACCTTC
CDR3 protein: CASSQYRTATGYTF
J gene: TRBJ1-2
clone size: NA
D gene: NA
V gene: TRBV4-3

CDR3 DNA: TGTGCCAGCAGTTGGGACAGTTCATACCAGCCCCAGCATTTT
CDR3 protein: CASSWDSSYQPQHF
J gene: TRBJ1-5
clone size: NA
D gene: TRBD1
V gene: TRBV27

CDR3 DNA: TGTGCCAGCAGGGCTGATTATAGCAATCAGCCCCAGCATTTT
CDR3 protein: CASRADYSNQPQHF
J gene: TRBJ1-5
clone size: NA
D gene: NA
V gene: TRBV6-5

CDR3 DNA: TGTGCCAGCAGCTTAAAAGTGCTGGCGGGTCCCAGAGGGCAAGAGACCCAGTACTTC
CDR3 protein: CASSLKVLAGPRGQETQYF
J gene: TRBJ2-5
clone size: few
D gene: NA
V gene: TRBV11-2

CDR3 DNA: TGTGCCATCATGAGGGGGGTGTCAGAGACCCAGTTCTTC
CDR3 protein: CAIMRGVSETQFF
J gene: TRBJ2-1
clone size: NA
D gene: NA
V gene: TRBV10-3

CDR3 DNA: TGTGCCAGCAGCTTCAGCAGGACGTTAGATACGCAGTATTTT
CDR3 protein: CASSFSRTLDTQYF
J gene: TRBJ2-3
clone size: NA
D gene: NA
V gene: TRBV11-2

CDR3 DNA: TGTGCCAGCAGCCCCAGGTCAGAAATGAACACTGAAGCTTTCTTT
CDR3 protein: CASSPRSEMNTEAFF
J gene: TRBJ1-1
clone size: few
D gene: NA
V gene: TRBV7-2

CDR3 DNA: TGCGCCAGCAGCCAAGATGGTGGCTCCTACAATGAGCAGTACTTC
CDR3 protein: CASSQDGGSYNEQYF
J gene: TRBJ2-7
clone size: NA
D gene: NA
V gene: TRBV4-3

CDR3 DNA: TGCGCCAGCAGCCAGTACGGGACTAGCGGGGCTTACACAGATACGCAGTATTTT
CDR3 protein: CASSQYGTSGAYTDTQYF
J gene: TRBJ2-3
clone size: few
D gene: TRBD2
V gene: TRBV4-3

CDR3 DNA: TGTGCCAGCAGCTATCGGATGGGCACTGAAGCTTTCTTT
CDR3 protein: CASSYRMGTEAFF
J gene: TRBJ1-1
clone size: once
D gene: NA
V gene: TRBV6-6

CDR3 DNA: TGTGCCAGCAGCTTATTCAGGGGCGATGGCTACACCTTC
CDR3 protein: CASSLFRGDGYTF
J gene: TRBJ1-2
clone size: NA
D gene: NA
V gene: TRBV7-8

CDR3 DNA: TGCAGTGCTATTGACAATGAGCAGTACTTC
CDR3 protein: CSAIDNEQYF
J gene: TRBJ2-7
clone size: NA
D gene: NA
V gene: TRBV20-1

CDR3 DNA: TGCGCCAGCACCGGACTAGATCAAGAGACCCAGTACTTC
CDR3 protein: CASTGLDQETQYF
J gene: TRBJ2-5
clone size: many
D gene: TRBD2
V gene: TRBV5-1

CDR3 DNA: TGTGCCAGCAGTTACTATGGACAGGGTGAAGCTTTCTTT
CDR3 protein: CASSYYGQGEAFF
J gene: TRBJ1-1
clone size: NA
D gene: TRBD1
V gene: TRBV6-6

CDR3 DNA: TGTGCCACCAGTGAGGATATCTTCTATGGCTACACCTTC
CDR3 protein: CATSEDIFYGYTF
J gene: TRBJ1-2
clone size: NA
D gene: NA
V gene: TRBV24-1

CDR3 DNA: TGTGCCAGCAATCGGGCCATCTTTTTCGGCTACACCTTC
CDR3 protein: CASNRAIFFGYTF
J gene: TRBJ1-2
clone size: once
D gene: NA
V gene: TRBV28

CDR3 DNA: TGTGCCAGCGGCCGGGACGTGTATGAAAAACTGTTTTTT
CDR3 protein: CASGRDVYEKLFF
J gene: TRBJ1-4
clone size: NA
D gene: NA
V gene: TRBV6-2/TRBV6-3

CDR3 DNA: TGCGCCAGCAGCTCCGCCGGACAAGGGGACACCATATATTTT
CDR3 protein: CASSSAGQGDTIYF
J gene: TRBJ1-3
clone size: NA
D gene: NA
V gene: TRBV5-1

CDR3 DNA: TGTGCCAGCAGCCGTGCTGATCGCGGAGAAGAGACCCAGTACTTC
CDR3 protein: CASSRADRGEETQYF
J gene: TRBJ2-5
clone size: NA
D gene: NA
V gene: TRBV4-2

CDR3 DNA: TGCGCCAGCAGCTTGGTAGCGGGGGTCTCCTACGGGCAGTACTTC
CDR3 protein: CASSLVAGVSYGQYF
J gene: TRBJ2-7
clone size: NA
D gene: TRBD2
V gene: TRBV5-1

CDR3 DNA: TGTGCCAGCAGCAAGCCATTGGGGACAGGGGCATATGACTACACCTTC
CDR3 protein: CASSKPLGTGAYDYTF
J gene: TRBJ1-2
clone size: once
D gene: TRBD1
V gene: TRBV6-2/TRBV6-3

CDR3 DNA: TGCGCCGGCAGCTTGGGACTAGCGGGGGATAATGAGCAGTTCTTC
CDR3 protein: CAGSLGLAGDNEQFF
J gene: TRBJ2-1
clone size: NA
D gene: TRBD2
V gene: TRBV5-1

CDR3 DNA: TGTGCCAGCACCGATGGACTAGCGGGATGGGGGTGGGTTTTAAAGCAGTACTTC
CDR3 protein: CASTDGLAGWGWVLKQYF
J gene: TRBJ2-5
clone size: NA
D gene: TRBD2
V gene: TRBV28

CDR3 DNA: TGTGCCAGCAGCTTAGTCTCACCCAGCTCCTACAATGAGCAGTTCTTC
CDR3 protein: CASSLVSPSSYNEQFF
J gene: TRBJ2-1
clone size: few
D gene: NA
V gene: TRBV7-8

CDR3 DNA: TGTGCCAGCAGCTCTAGCCCACAACTGAACACTGAAGCTTTCTTT
CDR3 protein: CASSSSPQLNTEAFF
J gene: TRBJ1-1
clone size: few
D gene: NA
V gene: TRBV7-2

CDR3 DNA: TGTGCCAGCAGTTCTCCGGCCCCAGATACGCAGTATTTT
CDR3 protein: CASSSPAPDTQYF
J gene: TRBJ2-3
clone size: NA
D gene: NA
V gene: TRBV6-5

CDR3 DNA: TGTGCCAGCAGGAAGACTAGCGGGGGGGTCCAAGAGACCCAGTACTTC
CDR3 protein: CASRKTSGGVQETQYF
J gene: TRBJ2-5
clone size: few
D gene: TRBD2
V gene: TRBV12-3/TRBV12-4

CDR3 DNA: TGTGCCATCAGTGAGCTGCGGACCCAGTACTTC
CDR3 protein: CAISELRTQYF
J gene: TRBJ2-5
clone size: NA
D gene: NA
V gene: TRBV10-3

CDR3 DNA: TGCAGCGTTGTACAGGGTCACGCTGGCTACACCTTC
CDR3 protein: CSVVQGHAGYTF
J gene: TRBJ1-2
clone size: NA
D gene: NA
V gene: TRBV29-1

CDR3 DNA: TGCGCCAGCAGGGCTCTGGCGGGGGGATACACAGATACGCAGTATTTT
CDR3 protein: CASRALAGGYTDTQYF
J gene: TRBJ2-3
clone size: NA
D gene: TRBD2
V gene: TRBV5-1

CDR3 DNA: TGTGCCAGCAGCCAAGATCTAGTAGCTAACTATGGCTACACCTTC
CDR3 protein: CASSQDLVANYGYTF
J gene: TRBJ1-2
clone size: few
D gene: NA
V gene: TRBV4-2

CDR3 DNA: TGTGCCAGCAGCTTAGTACCTGCCGAGCAGTACTTC
CDR3 protein: CASSLVPAEQYF
J gene: TRBJ2-7
clone size: many
D gene: NA
V gene: TRBV7-8

CDR3 DNA: TGTGCCAGCAGTTTACAGGGGTCTGGCGGCTACACCTTC
CDR3 protein: CASSLQGSGGYTF
J gene: TRBJ1-2
clone size: many
D gene: NA
V gene: TRBV28

CDR3 DNA: TGCAGTGCTGATAAGCGGGGCTCCTACAATGAGCAGTTCTTC
CDR3 protein: CSADKRGSYNEQFF
J gene: TRBJ2-1
clone size: NA
D gene: TRBD2
V gene: TRBV20-1

CDR3 DNA: TGTGCCAGCAGCACTAGTGGGACTGAGAGCTCCTACGAGCAGTACTTC
CDR3 protein: CASSTSGTESSYEQYF
J gene: TRBJ2-7
clone size: few
D gene: NA
V gene: TRBV6-5

CDR3 DNA: TGCGCCAGCAGCTGGGGTCAGTCTTCCTACAATGAGCAGTTCTTC
CDR3 protein: CASSWGQSSYNEQFF
J gene: TRBJ2-1
clone size: few
D gene: NA
V gene: TRBV5-1

CDR3 DNA: TGTGCCAGCAGTGAAGTGGTCGTCTACGGGCAGTACTTC
CDR3 protein: CASSEVVVYGQYF
J gene: TRBJ2-7
clone size: NA
D gene: NA
V gene: TRBV6-1

CDR3 DNA: TGTGCCAGCAGCCCGATGGGTCCACTCGGTGAAGCTTTCTTT
CDR3 protein: CASSPMGPLGEAFF
J gene: TRBJ1-1
clone size: NA
D gene: NA
V gene: TRBV5-5

CDR3 DNA: TGTGCCAGCAGTTCCGTGACAGGGGGCGGAAGAGATACGCAGTATTTT
CDR3 protein: CASSSVTGGGRDTQYF
J gene: TRBJ2-3
clone size: few
D gene: TRBD1
V gene: TRBV6-5

CDR3 DNA: TGCAGTGCTAGCAGGGTCCACGAGCAGTACTTC
CDR3 protein: CSASRVHEQYF
J gene: TRBJ2-7
clone size: NA
D gene: NA
V gene: TRBV20-1